The rows below give T cell receptor beta chains drawn from one sample of a study of response to subunit inactivated influenza vaccine. TCRdb passed the RT-PCR reads through MiXCR, listing each CDR3 protein once. The sample lists approximately 480,000 distinct CDR3 sequences, over 9.5% occurring once. The material was PBMCs from blood, obtained around seven weeks after vaccination. All receptors derive from a man aged 50 to 60 who received an inactivated influenza vaccine. Each CDR3 is given with its conserved first and last residue. The order of the fields is V gene, D gene, clone size, CDR3 length, J gene, CDR3 protein, CDR3 DNA. A D gene is named only where the DNA matches it firmly. Size is omitted from some rows. Given values are once, few, many or a class for expanded clones.

TRBV30	.	.	12	TRBJ2-1	CAWSVTGNEQFF	TGTGCCTGGAGTGTAACTGGGAATGAGCAGTTCTTC
TRBV5-6	TRBD2	few	13	TRBJ2-5	CATEAGGDETQYF	TGTGCCACCGAAGCGGGGGGCGATGAGACCCAGTACTTC
TRBV7-2	TRBD2	many	14	TRBJ2-1	CASSYGLAGDEQFF	TGTGCCAGCAGTTACGGACTAGCGGGCGATGAGCAGTTCTTC
TRBV11-2	.	.	15	TRBJ2-3	CASSLFGGVTDTQYF	TGTGCCAGCAGCTTATTCGGCGGGGTCACAGATACGCAGTATTTT
TRBV4-3	.	.	16	TRBJ2-7	CASSQDFGSWTYEQYF	TGCGCCAGCAGCCAAGATTTTGGCAGTTGGACCTACGAGCAGTACTTC
TRBV12-3/TRBV12-4	TRBD1	many	17	TRBJ2-1	CASSLGGFNLDRGEQFF	TGTGCCAGCAGTTTAGGTGGTTTTAACTTGGACAGGGGAGAGCAGTTCTTC
TRBV12-3/TRBV12-4	TRBD1	many	13	TRBJ2-7	CASRPTGAYEQYF	TGTGCCAGCAGGCCGACAGGGGCCTACGAGCAGTACTTC
TRBV15	.	many	12	TRBJ2-5	CATEALSGSQYF	TGTGCCACCGAGGCCCTCTCCGGTTCCCAGTACTTC
TRBV5-1	.	few	14	TRBJ2-3	CASSLALVGDTQYF	TGCGCCAGCAGCTTGGCCTTGGTTGGAGATACGCAGTATTTT
TRBV7-6	TRBD2	many	15	TRBJ2-7	CASSVALAGVYEQYF	TGTGCCAGCAGCGTGGCTCTAGCGGGAGTATACGAGCAGTACTTC
TRBV4-3	.	few	14	TRBJ2-3	CASSQDQNADTQYF	TGCGCCAGCAGCCAGGACCAGAACGCAGATACGCAGTATTTT
TRBV29-1	.	.	12	TRBJ2-7	CSVVPPGGEQYF	TGCAGCGTTGTGCCCCCTGGAGGCGAGCAGTACTTC
TRBV24-1	.	few	14	TRBJ2-1	CATSEPGLNNEQFF	TGTGCCACCAGTGAACCCGGTCTTAACAATGAGCAGTTCTTC
TRBV20-1	.	few	12	TRBJ2-3	CSATLGADTQYF	TGCAGTGCTACCCTGGGGGCAGATACGCAGTATTTT
TRBV6-1	TRBD2	.	16	TRBJ2-7	CASRGLAGGSSYEQYF	TGTGCCAGCCGAGGACTAGCGGGGGGAAGCTCCTACGAGCAGTACTTC
TRBV10-3	.	.	12	TRBJ2-7	CATGTDTYEQYF	TGTGCCACCGGGACCGATACCTACGAGCAGTACTTC
TRBV12-3/TRBV12-4	TRBD1	few	14	TRBJ2-7	CASSFGGTGHEQYF	TGTGCCAGCAGTTTTGGGGGGACAGGGCACGAGCAGTACTTC
TRBV20-1	TRBD2	.	14	TRBJ2-7	CSAPRAGGRYEQYF	TGCAGTGCTCCCCGGGCGGGGGGACGCTACGAGCAGTACTTC
TRBV6-5	TRBD2	few	18	TRBJ2-7	CASSYPAGGPSPFYEQYF	TGTGCCAGCAGTTACCCAGCGGGAGGGCCCTCGCCCTTCTACGAGCAGTACTTC
TRBV11-1	.	.	19	TRBJ2-7	CASSLAPISAEKSSYEQYF	TGTGCCAGCAGCTTAGCCCCCATCTCGGCGGAAAAGAGCTCCTACGAGCAGTACTTC
TRBV24-1	.	many	14	TRBJ1-1	CATSDSFTGTEAFF	TGTGCCACCAGTGATTCGTTCACTGGGACTGAAGCTTTCTTT
TRBV12-3/TRBV12-4	TRBD1	few	15	TRBJ2-7	CASSLWGTGEYEQYF	TGTGCCAGCAGTCTCTGGGGGACAGGGGAATACGAGCAGTACTTC
TRBV4-3	.	few	18	TRBJ2-2	CASSQERASGTNTGELFF	TGCGCCAGCAGCCAAGAAAGAGCTTCCGGTACGAACACCGGGGAGCTGTTTTTT
TRBV7-2	.	.	17	TRBJ2-1	CASSLAPLRSSYNEQFF	TGTGCCAGCAGCTTAGCGCCTCTAAGGAGCTCCTACAATGAGCAGTTCTTC
TRBV12-3/TRBV12-4	TRBD2	.	15	TRBJ2-1	CASRPTSGGGGEQFF	TGTGCCAGCAGACCTACAAGCGGGGGAGGGGGTGAGCAGTTCTTC
TRBV7-2	TRBD1	.	16	TRBJ2-4	CASSQGTGSAKNIQYF	TGTGCCAGCAGCCAGGGGACAGGGTCGGCCAAAAACATTCAGTACTTC
TRBV7-8	TRBD2	.	14	TRBJ2-2	CASRGGTAYGELFF	TGTGCCAGCAGGGGGGGGACTGCATACGGGGAGCTGTTTTTT
TRBV20-1	.	few	9	TRBJ1-2	CSARGGYTF	TGCAGTGCTAGGGGTGGCTACACCTTC
TRBV5-1	.	many	13	TRBJ2-1	CASSRDIYNEQFF	TGCGCCAGCAGCCGGGACATATACAATGAGCAGTTCTTC
TRBV5-4	.	.	13	TRBJ1-1	CASSLDPRFEAFF	TGTGCCAGCAGCCTTGATCCGCGGTTTGAAGCTTTCTTT
TRBV6-1	.	.	15	TRBJ2-5	CASSEVGRPQETQYF	TGTGCCAGCAGTGAGGTGGGCAGGCCACAAGAGACCCAGTACTTC
TRBV4-1	.	once	15	TRBJ1-4	CASSQDNFLREKLFF	TGCGCCAGCAGCCAAGATAATTTCCTACGGGAAAAACTGTTTTTT
TRBV5-6	TRBD1	many	15	TRBJ2-1	CASSLGLRGLNEQFF	TGTGCCAGCAGCTTGGGCCTGAGGGGGCTCAATGAGCAGTTCTTC
TRBV12-3/TRBV12-4	TRBD1	few	15	TRBJ2-1	CASTQDRVPYNEQFF	TGTGCCAGCACCCAAGACAGGGTACCCTACAATGAGCAGTTCTTC
TRBV6-1	.	.	18	TRBJ2-6	CASRGIPHRPSGANVLTF	TGTGCCAGCAGGGGGATACCCCACAGACCATCTGGGGCCAACGTCCTGACTTTC
TRBV5-6	.	.	15	TRBJ2-5	CASSRAPGGQETQYF	TGTGCCAGCAGCCGGGCCCCGGGCGGGCAAGAGACCCAGTACTTC
TRBV29-1	.	many	14	TRBJ2-7	CNISWEESIYEQYF	TGCAACATCTCGTGGGAGGAAAGTATTTACGAGCAGTACTTC
TRBV7-8	TRBD1	many	15	TRBJ2-5	CASSSILQGGATQYF	TGTGCCAGCAGCTCTATACTACAGGGGGGTGCGACCCAGTACTTC
TRBV6-5	.	.	13	TRBJ2-7	CASSYSKEFEQYF	TGTGCCAGCAGTTACTCGAAGGAATTCGAGCAGTACTTC
TRBV19	TRBD1	.	15	TRBJ1-1	CASSTRDRANTEAFF	TGTGCCAGTAGTACAAGGGACAGGGCAAACACTGAAGCTTTCTTT
TRBV20-1	TRBD1	many	13	TRBJ2-3	CSARTGLLDTQYF	TGCAGTGCTAGGACAGGGTTGTTGGATACGCAGTATTTT
TRBV4-2	TRBD2	few	15	TRBJ2-1	CASSTPTSSYNEQFF	TGTGCCAGCAGCACTCCGACTAGCTCGTACAATGAGCAGTTCTTC
TRBV2	.	few	16	TRBJ2-5	CASSEAVQTAQETQYF	TGTGCCAGCAGTGAAGCGGTTCAGACAGCTCAAGAGACCCAGTACTTC
TRBV7-9	.	few	13	TRBJ2-5	CASSIMREETQYF	TGTGCCAGCAGCATTATGAGGGAAGAGACCCAGTACTTC
TRBV12-3/TRBV12-4	.	few	16	TRBJ1-2	CASIPGGDPPSHGYTF	TGTGCCAGCATCCCTGGAGGAGACCCCCCGAGCCATGGCTACACCTTC
TRBV20-1	TRBD1	.	14	TRBJ2-7	CSARPGAGGYEQYF	TGCAGTGCTCGGCCAGGGGCAGGGGGCTACGAGCAGTACTTC
TRBV10-3	TRBD1	few	14	TRBJ2-1	CASRPGTGFNEQFF	TGTGCCAGCCGGCCCGGGACAGGGTTCAATGAGCAGTTCTTC
TRBV20-1	TRBD1	.	17	TRBJ2-5	CSAREVWGQGSQETQYF	TGCAGTGCTAGAGAGGTTTGGGGACAGGGGAGTCAAGAGACCCAGTACTTC
TRBV6-2/TRBV6-3	.	.	13	TRBJ1-1	CASTPIPAHEAFF	TGTGCCAGCACCCCCATCCCGGCACACGAAGCTTTCTTT
TRBV5-1	.	many	14	TRBJ1-2	CASSLRQQGPGYTF	TGCGCCAGCAGCTTGCGTCAACAGGGTCCTGGCTACACCTTC
TRBV28	TRBD2	.	17	TRBJ2-1	CASSLSLAGGPLNEQFF	TGTGCCAGCAGTTTATCACTAGCGGGAGGGCCCCTCAATGAGCAGTTCTTC
TRBV11-1	TRBD2	.	21	TRBJ2-1	CASSSLGDSPGTSGTGNEQFF	TGTGCCAGCAGCTCCTTAGGGGACAGTCCCGGGACTAGCGGGACTGGCAATGAGCAGTTCTTC
TRBV4-2	.	few	15	TRBJ1-4	CASSQDGQVREKLFF	TGTGCCAGCAGCCAAGATGGGCAGGTTCGTGAAAAACTGTTTTTT
TRBV11-2	TRBD1	.	17	TRBJ2-6	CASSIWTGGSGANVLTF	TGTGCCAGCAGCATATGGACAGGGGGAAGTGGGGCCAACGTCCTGACTTTC
TRBV5-5	.	.	14	TRBJ1-3	CASSSTGLGNTIYF	TGTGCCAGCAGCTCCACAGGTCTCGGAAACACCATATATTTT
TRBV12-3/TRBV12-4	TRBD1	.	16	TRBJ2-7	CASSKRRQGKGDEQYF	TGTGCCAGCAGTAAACGCAGACAGGGAAAGGGCGACGAGCAGTACTTC
TRBV6-6	.	few	13	TRBJ1-1	CASSYFTGFEAFF	TGTGCCAGCAGTTACTTTACAGGGTTTGAAGCTTTCTTT
TRBV25-1	.	many	14	TRBJ1-6	CASSEYLEHSPLHF	TGTGCCAGCAGTGAATATCTGGAGCATTCACCCCTCCACTTT